This TCR beta chain was captured by sequencing in a study of read filtering for tumor transcriptome and immune sequencing. The study's findings and limits: Even smaller IR-seq throughput identified most shared clonotypes.

The CDR3 covers 12 residues. V was clipped by 8 bases and J by 1 base, with 6 bases between them. Germline V gene data show CDR1 as SNHLY and CDR2 as FYNNEI. Concerning this clonotype itself: Its antigen is as yet unknown.

Molecular barcoded adaptors covering alpha/delta and beta/gamma chains were used on roughly 400 ng RNA. One entry per CDR3 protein results from TCRdb running MiXCR on the reads. The table lists around 26,000 distinct CDR3 sequences, approximately 15% of them singletons. The sequenced material came from a population of CD138-negative cells sorted from bone marrow. This TCR was recovered from a donor at least 40 years old with multiple myeloma. This rearrangement joins TRBV2 to TRBJ1-5; D remains unclear. This chain's CDR3 is CASGESNQPQHF. CDR3 DNA: TGTGCCAGCGGGGAGAGCAATCAGCCCCAGCATTTT.